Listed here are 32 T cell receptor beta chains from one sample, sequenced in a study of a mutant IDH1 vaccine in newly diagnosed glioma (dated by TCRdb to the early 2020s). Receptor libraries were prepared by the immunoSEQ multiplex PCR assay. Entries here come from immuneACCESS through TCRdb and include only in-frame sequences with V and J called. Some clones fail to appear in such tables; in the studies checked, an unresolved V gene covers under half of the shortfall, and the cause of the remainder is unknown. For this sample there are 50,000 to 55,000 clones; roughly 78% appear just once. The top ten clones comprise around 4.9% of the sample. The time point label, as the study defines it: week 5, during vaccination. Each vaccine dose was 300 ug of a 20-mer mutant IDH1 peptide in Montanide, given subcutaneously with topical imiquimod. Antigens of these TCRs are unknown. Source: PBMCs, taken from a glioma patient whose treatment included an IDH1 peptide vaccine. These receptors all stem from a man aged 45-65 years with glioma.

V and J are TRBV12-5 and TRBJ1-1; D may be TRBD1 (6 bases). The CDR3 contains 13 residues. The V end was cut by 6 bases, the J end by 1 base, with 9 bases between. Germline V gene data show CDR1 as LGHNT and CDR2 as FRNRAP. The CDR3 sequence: CASGTGPNTEAFF. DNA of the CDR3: TGTGCTAGTGGGACAGGACCGAACACTGAAGCTTTCTTT.

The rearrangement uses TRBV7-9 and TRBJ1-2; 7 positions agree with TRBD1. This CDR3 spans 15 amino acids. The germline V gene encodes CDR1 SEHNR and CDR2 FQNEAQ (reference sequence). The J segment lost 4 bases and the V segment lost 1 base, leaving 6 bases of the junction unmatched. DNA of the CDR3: TGTGCCAGCAGCTTAGATCGGGACAGATTCTATGGCTACACCTTC. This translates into CASSLDRDRFYGYTF.

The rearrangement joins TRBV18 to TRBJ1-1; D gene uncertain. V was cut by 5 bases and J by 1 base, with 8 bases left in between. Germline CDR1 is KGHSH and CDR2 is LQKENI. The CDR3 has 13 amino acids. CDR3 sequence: CASSGKGNTEAFF. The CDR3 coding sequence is TGTGCCAGCTCAGGAAAGGGGAACACTGAAGCTTTCTTT.

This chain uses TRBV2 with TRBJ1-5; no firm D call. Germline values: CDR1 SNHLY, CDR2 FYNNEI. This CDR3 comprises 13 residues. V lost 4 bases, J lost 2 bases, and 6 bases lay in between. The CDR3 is CASSAQGNQPQHF. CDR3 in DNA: TGTGCCAGCAGTGCGCAGGGCAATCAGCCCCAGCATTTT.

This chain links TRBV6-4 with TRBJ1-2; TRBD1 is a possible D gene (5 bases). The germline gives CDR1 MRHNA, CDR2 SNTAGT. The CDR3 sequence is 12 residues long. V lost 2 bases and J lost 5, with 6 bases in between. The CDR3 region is CASSDGGYGYTF. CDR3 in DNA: TGTGCCAGCAGTGACGGGGGGTATGGCTACACCTTC.

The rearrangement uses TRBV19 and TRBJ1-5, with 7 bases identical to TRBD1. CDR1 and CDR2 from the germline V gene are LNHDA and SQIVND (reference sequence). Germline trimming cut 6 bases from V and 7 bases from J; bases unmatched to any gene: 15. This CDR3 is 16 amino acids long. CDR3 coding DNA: TGTGCCAGTAGAGACCTACAGGGGATGGAGAGGCAGCCCCAGCATTTT. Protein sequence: CASRDLQGMERQPQHF.

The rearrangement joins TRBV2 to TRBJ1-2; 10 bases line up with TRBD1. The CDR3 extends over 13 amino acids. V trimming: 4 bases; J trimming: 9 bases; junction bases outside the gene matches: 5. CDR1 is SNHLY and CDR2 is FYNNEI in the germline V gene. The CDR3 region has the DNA TGTGCCAGCAGTGCGACAGGGGGCGACCGCTACACCTTC. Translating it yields CASSATGGDRYTF. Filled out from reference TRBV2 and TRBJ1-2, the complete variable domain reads EPEVTQTPSHQVTQMGQEVILRCVPISNHLYFYWYRQILGQKVEFLVSFYNNEISEKSEIFDDQFSVERPDGSNFTLKIRSTKLEDSAMYFCASSATGGDRYTFGSGTRLTVV.

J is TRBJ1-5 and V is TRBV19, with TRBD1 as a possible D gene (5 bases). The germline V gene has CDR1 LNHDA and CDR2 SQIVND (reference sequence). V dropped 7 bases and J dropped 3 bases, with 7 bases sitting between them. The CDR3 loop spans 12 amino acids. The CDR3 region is CASKQANQPQHF. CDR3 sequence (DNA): TGTGCCAGTAAACAGGCCAATCAGCCCCAGCATTTT.

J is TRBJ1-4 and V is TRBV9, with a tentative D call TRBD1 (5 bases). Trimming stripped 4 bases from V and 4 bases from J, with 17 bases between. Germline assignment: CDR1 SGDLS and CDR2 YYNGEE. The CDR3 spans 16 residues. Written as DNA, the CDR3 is TGTGCCAGCAGCCCTCGCCCGGGACTGATTAATGAAAAACTGTTTTTT. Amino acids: CASSPRPGLINEKLFF.

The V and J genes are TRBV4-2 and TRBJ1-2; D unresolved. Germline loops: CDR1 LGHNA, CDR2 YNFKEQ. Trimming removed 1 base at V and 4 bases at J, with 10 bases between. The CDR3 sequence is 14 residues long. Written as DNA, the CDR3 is TGTGCCAGCAGCCAAGGGGAGGCTGGCTATGGCTACACCTTC. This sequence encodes CASSQGEAGYGYTF.

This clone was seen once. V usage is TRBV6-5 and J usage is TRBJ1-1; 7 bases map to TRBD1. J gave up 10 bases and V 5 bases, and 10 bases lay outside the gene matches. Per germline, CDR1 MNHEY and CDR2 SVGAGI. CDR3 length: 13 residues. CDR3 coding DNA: TGTGCCAGCAGTAAACCCGGGACAGCACGAGCTTTCTTT. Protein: CASSKPGTARAFF.

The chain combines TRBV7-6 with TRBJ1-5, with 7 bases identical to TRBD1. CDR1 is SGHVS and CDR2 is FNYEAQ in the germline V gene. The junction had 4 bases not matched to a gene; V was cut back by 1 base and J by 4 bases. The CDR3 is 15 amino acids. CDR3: CASSLGQGVNQPQHF. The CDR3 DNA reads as TGTGCCAGCAGCTTAGGGCAGGGGGTGAATCAGCCCCAGCATTTT.

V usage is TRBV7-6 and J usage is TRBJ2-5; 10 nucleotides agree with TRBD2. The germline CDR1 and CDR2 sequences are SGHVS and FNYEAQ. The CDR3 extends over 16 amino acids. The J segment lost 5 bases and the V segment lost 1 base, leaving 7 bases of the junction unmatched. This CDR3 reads CASSLGSGGAQETQYF. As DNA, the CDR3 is TGTGCCAGCAGCTTAGGAAGCGGGGGGGCCCAGGAGACCCAGTACTTC.

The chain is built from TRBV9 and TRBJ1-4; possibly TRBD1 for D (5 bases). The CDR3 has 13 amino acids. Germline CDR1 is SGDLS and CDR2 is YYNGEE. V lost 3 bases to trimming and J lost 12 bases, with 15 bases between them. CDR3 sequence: CASSAGEGVELFF. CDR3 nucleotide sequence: TGTGCCAGCAGCGCGGGGGAGGGTGTAGAACTGTTTTTT.

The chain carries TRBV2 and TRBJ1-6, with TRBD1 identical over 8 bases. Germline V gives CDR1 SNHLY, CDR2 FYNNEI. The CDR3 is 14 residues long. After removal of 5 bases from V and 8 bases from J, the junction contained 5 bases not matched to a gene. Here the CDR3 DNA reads TGTGCCAGCAGTCTGGACAGGGTCGATTCACCCCTCCACTTT. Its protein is CASSLDRVDSPLHF.

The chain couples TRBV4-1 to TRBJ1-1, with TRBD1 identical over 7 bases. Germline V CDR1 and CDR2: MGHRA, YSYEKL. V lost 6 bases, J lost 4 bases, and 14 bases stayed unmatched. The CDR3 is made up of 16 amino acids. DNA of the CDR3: TGCGCCAGCAGTCTCGACCCACAGGGGCCGATCACTGAAGCTTTCTTT. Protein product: CASSLDPQGPITEAFF.

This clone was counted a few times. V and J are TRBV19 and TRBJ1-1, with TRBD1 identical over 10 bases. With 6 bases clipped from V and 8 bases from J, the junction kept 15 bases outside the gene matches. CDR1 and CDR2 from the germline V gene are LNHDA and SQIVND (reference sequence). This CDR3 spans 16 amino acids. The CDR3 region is CASSILPGQGRKEAFF. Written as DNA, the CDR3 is TGTGCCAGTAGCATACTACCGGGACAGGGGAGAAAGGAAGCTTTCTTT.

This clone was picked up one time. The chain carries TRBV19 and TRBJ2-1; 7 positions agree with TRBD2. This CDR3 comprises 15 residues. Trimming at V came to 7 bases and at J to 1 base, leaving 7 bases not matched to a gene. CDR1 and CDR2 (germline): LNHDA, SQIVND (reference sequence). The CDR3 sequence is CASMGGGSSYNEQFF. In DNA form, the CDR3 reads TGTGCCAGTATGGGCGGGGGTAGTTCCTACAATGAGCAGTTCTTC.

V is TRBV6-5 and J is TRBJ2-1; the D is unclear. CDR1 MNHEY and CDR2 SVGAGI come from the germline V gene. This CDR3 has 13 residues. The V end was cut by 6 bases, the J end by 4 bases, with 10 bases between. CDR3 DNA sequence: TGTGCCAGCAGGTCAGGACGGTACAATGAGCAGTTCTTC. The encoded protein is CASRSGRYNEQFF.

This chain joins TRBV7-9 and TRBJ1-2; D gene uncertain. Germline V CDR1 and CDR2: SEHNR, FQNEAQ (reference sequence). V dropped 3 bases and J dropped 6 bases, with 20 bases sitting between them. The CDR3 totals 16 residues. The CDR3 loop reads CASSFQDVILPHGYTF. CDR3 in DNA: TGTGCCAGCAGCTTCCAGGATGTCATCTTACCTCATGGCTACACCTTC.

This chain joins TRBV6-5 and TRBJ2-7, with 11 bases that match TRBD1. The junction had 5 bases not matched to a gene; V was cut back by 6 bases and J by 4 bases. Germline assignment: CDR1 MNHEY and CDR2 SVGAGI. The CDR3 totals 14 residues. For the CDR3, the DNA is TGTGCCAGCAGAACCGGGACAGGGGGTTACGAGCAGTACTTC. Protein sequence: CASRTGTGGYEQYF.

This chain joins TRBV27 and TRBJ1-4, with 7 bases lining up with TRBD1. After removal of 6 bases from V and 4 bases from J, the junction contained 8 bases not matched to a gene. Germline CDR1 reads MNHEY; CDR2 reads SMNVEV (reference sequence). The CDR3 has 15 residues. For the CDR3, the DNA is TGTGCCAGCAGGTCATTCGGGACAGTTAATGAAAAACTGTTTTTT. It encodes CASRSFGTVNEKLFF.

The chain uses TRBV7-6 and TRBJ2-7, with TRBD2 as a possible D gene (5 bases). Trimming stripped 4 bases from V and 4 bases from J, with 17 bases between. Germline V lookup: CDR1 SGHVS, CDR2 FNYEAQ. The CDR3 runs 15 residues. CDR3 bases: TGTGCCAGCAGCTCAGGCGGCGGGCGGTATTACGAGCAGTACTTC. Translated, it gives CASSSGGGRYYEQYF.

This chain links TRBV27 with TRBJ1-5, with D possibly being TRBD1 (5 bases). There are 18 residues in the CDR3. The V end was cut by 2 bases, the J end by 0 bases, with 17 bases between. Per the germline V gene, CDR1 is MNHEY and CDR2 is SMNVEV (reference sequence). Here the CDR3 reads CASSLPRGGGHSNQPQHF. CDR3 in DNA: TGTGCCAGCAGTTTACCCCGCGGGGGAGGCCATAGCAATCAGCCCCAGCATTTT.

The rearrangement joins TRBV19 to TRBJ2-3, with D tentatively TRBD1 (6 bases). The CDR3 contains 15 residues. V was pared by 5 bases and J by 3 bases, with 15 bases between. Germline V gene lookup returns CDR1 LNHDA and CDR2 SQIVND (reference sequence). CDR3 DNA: TGTGCCAGTAGTCCCAGAGACAGGAGGACAGATACGCAGTATTTT. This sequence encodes CASSPRDRRTDTQYF.

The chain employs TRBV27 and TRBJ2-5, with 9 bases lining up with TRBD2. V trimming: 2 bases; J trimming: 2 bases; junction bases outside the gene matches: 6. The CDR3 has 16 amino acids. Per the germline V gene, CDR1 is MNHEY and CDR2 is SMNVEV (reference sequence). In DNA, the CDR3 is TGTGCCAGCAGTTTAAAAAGCGGGGGGCCACAAGAGACCCAGTACTTC. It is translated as CASSLKSGGPQETQYF.

The CDR3 sequence: CASSSGGGHSGNTIYF. CDR3 bases: TGTGCCAGCAGCTCTGGTGGGGGTCACTCTGGAAACACCATATATTTT. V and J are TRBV5-4 and TRBJ1-3; the D gene is possibly TRBD1 (5 bases). Germline V gene sequence: CDR1 SGHNT, CDR2 YYREEE (reference sequence). V was trimmed by 3 bases and J by 0 bases, leaving 13 bases between them. The CDR3 runs to 16 residues.

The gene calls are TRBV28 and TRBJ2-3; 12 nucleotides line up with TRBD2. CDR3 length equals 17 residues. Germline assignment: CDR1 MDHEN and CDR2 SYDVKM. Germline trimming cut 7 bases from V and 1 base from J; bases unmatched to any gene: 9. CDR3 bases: TGTGCCAGCACCCTTGGACTAGCGGGGCCCCGCACAGATACGCAGTATTTT. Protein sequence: CASTLGLAGPRTDTQYF.

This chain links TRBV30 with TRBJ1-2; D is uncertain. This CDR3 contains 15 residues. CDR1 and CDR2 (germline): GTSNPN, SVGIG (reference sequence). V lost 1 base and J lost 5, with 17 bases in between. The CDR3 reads CAWSAPPSRTYGYTF. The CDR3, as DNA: TGTGCCTGGAGTGCCCCACCCTCAAGGACTTATGGCTACACCTTC.

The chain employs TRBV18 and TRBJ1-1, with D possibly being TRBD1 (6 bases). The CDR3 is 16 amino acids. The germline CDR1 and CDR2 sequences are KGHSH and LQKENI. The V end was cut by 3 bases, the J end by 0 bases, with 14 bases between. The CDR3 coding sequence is TGTGCCAGCTCACCGGCGAGGGGGGGCATGAACACTGAAGCTTTCTTT. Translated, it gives CASSPARGGMNTEAFF.

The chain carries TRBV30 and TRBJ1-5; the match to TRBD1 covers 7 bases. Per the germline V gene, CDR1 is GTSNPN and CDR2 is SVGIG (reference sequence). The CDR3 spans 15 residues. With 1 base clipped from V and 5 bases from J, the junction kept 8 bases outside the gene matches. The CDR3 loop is CAWSAADRRDQPQHF. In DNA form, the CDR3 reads TGTGCCTGGAGTGCCGCGGACAGGAGGGATCAGCCCCAGCATTTT.

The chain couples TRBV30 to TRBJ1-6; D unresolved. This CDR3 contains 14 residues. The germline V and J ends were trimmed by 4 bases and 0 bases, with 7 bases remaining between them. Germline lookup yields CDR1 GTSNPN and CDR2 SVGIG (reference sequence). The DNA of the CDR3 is TGTGCCTGGACAGTCACCTCCTATAATTCACCCCTCCACTTT. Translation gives CAWTVTSYNSPLHF.